This T cell receptor beta chain was identified in a study of blood T cells in healthy people across ages. Study overall: T cells yielded about one barcoded beta molecule per two cells through template switching.

Then a second PCR, running about 6 to 12 cycles, was carried out with a sample-barcoded 5' primer and a J-beta primer mix. TCRdb independently ran MiXCR on the 5' RACE reads; one entry per CDR3 protein. The table has hundreds of thousands of distinct CDR3 sequences, around a fifth seen once. CDR3 size: 14 residues. Germline V gene lookup returns CDR1 DFQATT and CDR2 SNEGSKA (reference sequence). This TCR derives from an older man in good health. Sequenced: blood. V gene TRBV20-1 combines with J gene TRBJ2-5; no clear D gene. The J call may not be correct, given that the DNA end is closer to TRBJ2-1. In DNA, the CDR3 is TGCAGTGCTAGAGTTGAGTTCACCTACAATGAGCAGTTCTTC. As protein: CSARVEFTYNEQFF.